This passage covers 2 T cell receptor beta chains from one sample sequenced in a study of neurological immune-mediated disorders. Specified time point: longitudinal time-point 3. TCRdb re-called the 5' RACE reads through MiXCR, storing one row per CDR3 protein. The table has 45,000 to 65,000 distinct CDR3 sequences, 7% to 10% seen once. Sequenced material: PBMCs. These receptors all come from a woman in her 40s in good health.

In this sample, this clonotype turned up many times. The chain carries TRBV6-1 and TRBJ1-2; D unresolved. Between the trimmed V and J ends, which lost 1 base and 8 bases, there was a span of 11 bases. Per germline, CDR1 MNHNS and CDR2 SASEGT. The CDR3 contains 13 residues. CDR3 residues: CASSEVPGGGYTF. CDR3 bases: TGTGCCAGCAGTGAAGTGCCTGGAGGAGGCTACACCTTC.

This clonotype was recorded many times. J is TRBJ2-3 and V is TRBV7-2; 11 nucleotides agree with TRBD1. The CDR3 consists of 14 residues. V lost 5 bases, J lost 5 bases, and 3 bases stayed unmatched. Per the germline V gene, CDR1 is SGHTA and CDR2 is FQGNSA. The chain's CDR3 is CASSTGTGGDTQYF. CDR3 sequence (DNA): TGTGCCAGCAGCACCGGGACAGGGGGAGATACGCAGTATTTT.